This TCR beta chain stems from a study of cytomegalovirus exposure and HLA in healthy donors. Overall study context: A prior analysis found 95 million to 140 million unique TCR beta sequences from 150 million to 200 million T cells.

CDR1 and CDR2 from the germline V gene are SGHTA and FQGTGA. This CDR3 is built from 14 residues. V lost 1 base, J lost 3 bases, and 9 bases lay in between. In the PCR, 60 Vbeta and 13 Jbeta primers were used. Method: immunoSEQ multiplex PCR; TCRdb's copy keeps in-frame clones and lacks some. The sample has about 130,000 clones, 84% seen once. The specimen was PBMCs. The source is a woman aged 18-29 years in good health and CMV-seropositive. The V gene is TRBV7-3, the J gene TRBJ2-5; the D is unclear. CDR3 bases: TGTGCCAGCAGCTTAAAACATCTAGAAGAGACCCAGTACTTC. Its protein is CASSLKHLEETQYF.